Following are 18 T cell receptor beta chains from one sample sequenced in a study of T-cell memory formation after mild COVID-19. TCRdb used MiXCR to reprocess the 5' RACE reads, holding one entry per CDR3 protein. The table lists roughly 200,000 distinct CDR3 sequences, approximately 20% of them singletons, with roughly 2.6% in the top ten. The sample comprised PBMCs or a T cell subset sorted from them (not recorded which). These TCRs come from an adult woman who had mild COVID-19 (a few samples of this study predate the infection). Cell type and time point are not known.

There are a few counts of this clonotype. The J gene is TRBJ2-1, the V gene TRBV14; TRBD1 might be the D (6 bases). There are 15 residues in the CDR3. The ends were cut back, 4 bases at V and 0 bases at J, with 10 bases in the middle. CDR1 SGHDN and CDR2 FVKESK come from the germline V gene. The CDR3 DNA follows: TGTGCCAGCAGCCGGAGAGGGGGCTCCTACAATGAGCAGTTCTTC. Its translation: CASSRRGGSYNEQFF.

The CDR3 DNA reads TGTGCCAGCAGTCCCCAGTGGGCCGGCACAGATACGCAGTATTTT. The encoded protein is CASSPQWAGTDTQYF. V gene TRBV12-3 or TRBV12-4 combines with J gene TRBJ2-3, with D hard to call. Trimming cost V 5 bases and J 1 base, with 13 bases left between them. The CDR3 spans 15 residues.

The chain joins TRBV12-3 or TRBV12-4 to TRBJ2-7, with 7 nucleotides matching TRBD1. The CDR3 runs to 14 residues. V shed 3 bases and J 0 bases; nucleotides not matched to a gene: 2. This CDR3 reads CASSLGTASYEQYF. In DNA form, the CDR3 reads TGTGCCAGCAGTTTGGGGACAGCCTCCTACGAGCAGTACTTC.

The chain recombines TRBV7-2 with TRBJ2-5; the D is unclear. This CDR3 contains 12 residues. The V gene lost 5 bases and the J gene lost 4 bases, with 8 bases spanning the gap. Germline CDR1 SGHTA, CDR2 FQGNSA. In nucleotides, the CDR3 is TGTGCCAGCAGCCAGTACACAGAGACCCAGTACTTC. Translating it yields CASSQYTETQYF. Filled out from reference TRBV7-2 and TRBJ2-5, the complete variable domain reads GAGVSQSPSNKVTEKGKDVELRCDPISGHTALYWYRQSLGQGLEFLIYFQGNSAPDKSGLPSDRFSAERTGGSVSTLTIQRTQQEDSAVYLCASSQYTETQYFGPGTRLLVL.

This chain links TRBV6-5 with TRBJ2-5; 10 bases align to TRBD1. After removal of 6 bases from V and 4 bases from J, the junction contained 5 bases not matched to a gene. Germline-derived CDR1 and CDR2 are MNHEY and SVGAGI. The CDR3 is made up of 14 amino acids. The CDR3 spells CASRKDRGRETQYF. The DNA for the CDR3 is TGTGCCAGCAGAAAGGACAGGGGGAGAGAGACCCAGTACTTC.

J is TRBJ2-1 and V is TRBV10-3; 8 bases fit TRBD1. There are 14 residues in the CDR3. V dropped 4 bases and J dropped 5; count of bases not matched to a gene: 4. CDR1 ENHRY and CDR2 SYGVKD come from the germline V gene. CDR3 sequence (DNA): TGTGCCATCAGTGGTCAGACAGGGGACAATGAGCAGTTCTTC. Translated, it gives CAISGQTGDNEQFF.

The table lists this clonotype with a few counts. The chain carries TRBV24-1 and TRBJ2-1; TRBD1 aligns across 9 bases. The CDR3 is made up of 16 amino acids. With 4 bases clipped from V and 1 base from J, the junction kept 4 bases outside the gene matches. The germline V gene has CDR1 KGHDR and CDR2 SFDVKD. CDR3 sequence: CATSDYGQGSYNEQFF. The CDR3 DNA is TGTGCCACCAGTGACTACGGACAGGGGTCCTACAATGAGCAGTTCTTC.

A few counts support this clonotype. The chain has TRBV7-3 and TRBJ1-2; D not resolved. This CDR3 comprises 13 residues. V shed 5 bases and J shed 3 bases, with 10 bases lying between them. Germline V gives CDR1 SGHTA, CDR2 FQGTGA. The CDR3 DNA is TGTGCCAGCAGCCCCGGACCGGACTATGGCTACACCTTC. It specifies CASSPGPDYGYTF.

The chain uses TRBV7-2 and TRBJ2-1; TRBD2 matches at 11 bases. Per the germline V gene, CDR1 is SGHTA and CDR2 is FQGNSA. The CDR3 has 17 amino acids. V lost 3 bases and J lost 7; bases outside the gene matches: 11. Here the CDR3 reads CASSFFRLAGPRNEQFF. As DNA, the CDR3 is TGTGCCAGCAGCTTTTTCCGACTAGCGGGGCCGAGGAATGAGCAGTTCTTC.

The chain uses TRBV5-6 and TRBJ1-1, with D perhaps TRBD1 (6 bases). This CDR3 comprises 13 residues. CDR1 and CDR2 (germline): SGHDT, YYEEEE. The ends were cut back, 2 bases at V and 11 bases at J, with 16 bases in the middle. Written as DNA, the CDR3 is TGTGCCAGCAGCTTCCTACAGGGAGCACAGGCTTTCTTT. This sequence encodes CASSFLQGAQAFF.

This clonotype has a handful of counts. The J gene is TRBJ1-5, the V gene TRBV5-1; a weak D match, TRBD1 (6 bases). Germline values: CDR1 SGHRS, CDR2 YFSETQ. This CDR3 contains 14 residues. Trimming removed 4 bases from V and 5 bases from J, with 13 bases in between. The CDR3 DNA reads TGCGCCAGCAGCCCTTCTAACAGGGATCAGCCCCAGCATTTT. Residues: CASSPSNRDQPQHF.

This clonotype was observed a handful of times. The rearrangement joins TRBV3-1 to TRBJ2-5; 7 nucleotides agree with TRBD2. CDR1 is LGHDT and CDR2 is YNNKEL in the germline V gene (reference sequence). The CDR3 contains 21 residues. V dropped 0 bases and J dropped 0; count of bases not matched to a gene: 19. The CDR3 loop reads CASSQDKGWGLRQPYQETQYF. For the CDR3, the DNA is TGTGCCAGCAGCCAAGATAAGGGGTGGGGACTACGTCAACCGTACCAAGAGACCCAGTACTTC.

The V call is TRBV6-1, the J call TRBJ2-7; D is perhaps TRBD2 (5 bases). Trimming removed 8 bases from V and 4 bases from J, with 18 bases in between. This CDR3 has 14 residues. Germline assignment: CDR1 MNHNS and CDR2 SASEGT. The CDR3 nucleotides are TGTGCCAGCCGGGAAGTTGCGCTAACGTACGAGCAGTACTTC. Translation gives CASREVALTYEQYF.

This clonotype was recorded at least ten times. This CDR3 reads CASRAGGYGYTF. The DNA for the CDR3 is TGTGCCAGCAGAGCCGGGGGGTATGGCTACACCTTC. The chain is built from TRBV12-3 or TRBV12-4 and TRBJ1-2; D may be TRBD1 (5 bases). The CDR3 consists of 12 residues. V was trimmed by 6 bases and J by 5 bases, leaving 10 bases between them.

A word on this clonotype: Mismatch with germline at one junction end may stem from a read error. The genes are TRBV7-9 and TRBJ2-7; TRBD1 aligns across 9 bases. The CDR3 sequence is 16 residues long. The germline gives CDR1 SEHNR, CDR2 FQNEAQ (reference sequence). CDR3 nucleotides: TGTGCCAGCAGCCTAGCTCATCGGGACAGGGCTAGTGGGCAGTACTTC. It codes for CASSLAHRDRASGQYF.

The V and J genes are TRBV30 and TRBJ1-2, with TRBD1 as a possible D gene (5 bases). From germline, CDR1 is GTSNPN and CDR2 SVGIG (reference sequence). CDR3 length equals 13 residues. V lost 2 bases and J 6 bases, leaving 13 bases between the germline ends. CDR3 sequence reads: CAWSLRLGHGYTF. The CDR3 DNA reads TGTGCCTGGAGTTTGAGGTTGGGGCATGGCTACACCTTC.

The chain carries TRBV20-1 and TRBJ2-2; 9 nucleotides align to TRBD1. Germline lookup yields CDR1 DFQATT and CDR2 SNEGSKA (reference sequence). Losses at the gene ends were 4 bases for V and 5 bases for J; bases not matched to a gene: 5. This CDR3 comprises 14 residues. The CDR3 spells CSATGTGKTGELFF. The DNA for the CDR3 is TGCAGTGCTACCGGGACAGGGAAGACCGGGGAGCTGTTTTTT.

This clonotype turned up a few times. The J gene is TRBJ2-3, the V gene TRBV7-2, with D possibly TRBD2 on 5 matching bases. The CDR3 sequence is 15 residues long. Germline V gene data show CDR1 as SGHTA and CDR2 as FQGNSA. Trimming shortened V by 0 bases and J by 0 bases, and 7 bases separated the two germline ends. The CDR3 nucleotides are TGTGCCAGCAGCTTAGCTAGGACTAGCACAGATACGCAGTATTTT. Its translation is CASSLARTSTDTQYF.